The present T cell receptor beta chain was sequenced within a study of radiotherapy plus CTLA-4 blockade in lung cancer. Data came from immunoSEQ multiplex PCR; TCRdb stores just in-frame clones and leaves some out. The data contain about 90,000 clones, approximately 82% of them singletons. Chemo-refractory metastatic non-small-cell lung cancer patients underwent focal radiation alongside CTLA-4 blockade with ipilimumab. The input for sequencing was peripheral blood, taken from a patient treated with radiotherapy plus ipilimumab. The source is a human donor with non-small cell lung cancer that progressed on radiotherapy plus ipilimumab.

In DNA form, the CDR3 reads TGTGCCAGCAGCTTAACCGGGACACACTACGAGCAGTACTTC. It codes for CASSLTGTHYEQYF. The chain combines TRBV7-9 with TRBJ2-7, with D possibly being TRBD1 (6 bases). The CDR3 totals 14 residues. From germline, CDR1 is SEHNR and CDR2 FQNEAQ (reference sequence). V was shortened by 2 bases and J by 3 bases, with 11 bases between the two germline ends.